This T cell receptor beta chain was recovered during a study of long-term antiretroviral therapy in people with HIV. This was the immunoSEQ v3.0 assay at survey level. The target of sequencing was about 40,000-55,000 T-cell genomes per sample. The assay was immunoSEQ multiplex PCR, and TCRdb's table has in-frame clones only and misses some. The table shows under 35,000 clones, with roughly 96% occurring only once. Each specimen consisted of roughly 1-10 million cryopreserved PBMC prior to extraction of DNA. Between the trimmed V and J ends, which lost 5 bases and 3 bases, there was a span of 18 bases. The CDR3 consists of 15 residues. The germline gives CDR1 SGHKS, CDR2 YYEKEE (reference sequence). This clone was seen a single time.

The sequence was obtained from a man aged 25-45 years with HIV. This specimen was unsorted PBMCs, taken approximately 6.5 years after starting antiretroviral therapy. The V and J genes are TRBV5-5 and TRBJ2-7; D not certain. In DNA, the CDR3 is TGTGCCAGCAGTTTAACCCTGGGCACCCACTACGAGCAGTACTTC. It specifies CASSLTLGTHYEQYF.